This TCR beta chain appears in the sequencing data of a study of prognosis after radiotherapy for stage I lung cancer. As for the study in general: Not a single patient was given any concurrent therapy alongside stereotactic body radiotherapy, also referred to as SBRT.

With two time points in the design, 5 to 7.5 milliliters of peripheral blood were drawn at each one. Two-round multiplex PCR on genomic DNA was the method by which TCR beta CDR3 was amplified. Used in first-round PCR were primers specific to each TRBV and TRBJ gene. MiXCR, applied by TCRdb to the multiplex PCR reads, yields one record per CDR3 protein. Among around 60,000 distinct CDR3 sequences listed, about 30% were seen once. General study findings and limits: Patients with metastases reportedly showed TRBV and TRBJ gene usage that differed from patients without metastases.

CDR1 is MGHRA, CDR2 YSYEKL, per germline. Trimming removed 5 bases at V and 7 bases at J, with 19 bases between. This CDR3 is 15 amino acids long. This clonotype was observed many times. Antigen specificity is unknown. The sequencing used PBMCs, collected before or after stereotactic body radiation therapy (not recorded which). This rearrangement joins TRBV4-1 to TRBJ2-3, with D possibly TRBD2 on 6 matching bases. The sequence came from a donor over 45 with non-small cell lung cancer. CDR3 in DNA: TGCGCCAGCAGCTCCTTAGCGGTCGGGACGAATACGCAGTATTTT. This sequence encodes CASSSLAVGTNTQYF.